In its sample, the clone carrying this T cell receptor (beta chain) was seen many times. Antigen: not known. One end of the junction is discordant with germline, which a read error may explain. Four PCR rounds used nested alpha and beta constant region primers plus the SP2 primer. TCRdb re-analysed the UMI-ligation and nested PCR reads in MiXCR, keeping a single row per CDR3 protein. The sample consists of more than 30,000 distinct CDR3 sequences, more than 9.5% of them appearing once. The sample comes from a study of naive and memory T cell subsets. Study findings and constraints: Far more TCRs reportedly came from tuberculin skin test site biopsies. The RNA method is potentially sensitive to activation and differentiation changes.

This CDR3 has 16 residues. Germline CDR1 is SSHAT and CDR2 is FNYEAQ (reference sequence). Treatment described: skin biopsy from PPD injection site in Mantoux-positive individual. The library had UMIs added by 3' ligation of an oligonucleotide to TCR cDNA. Biopsied sites were PPD injections in people with a positive Mantoux test. This sequence joins TRBV7-7 and TRBJ2-2; no reliable D call. The clonotype was recovered from an adult in good health. Material: skin, obtained from a tuberculin skin test site. CDR3 nucleotides: TGTGCTAGCAGCGACACCGGCACAGATAACACCGGGGAGCTGTTTTTT. Translating gives CASSDTGTDNTGELFF.